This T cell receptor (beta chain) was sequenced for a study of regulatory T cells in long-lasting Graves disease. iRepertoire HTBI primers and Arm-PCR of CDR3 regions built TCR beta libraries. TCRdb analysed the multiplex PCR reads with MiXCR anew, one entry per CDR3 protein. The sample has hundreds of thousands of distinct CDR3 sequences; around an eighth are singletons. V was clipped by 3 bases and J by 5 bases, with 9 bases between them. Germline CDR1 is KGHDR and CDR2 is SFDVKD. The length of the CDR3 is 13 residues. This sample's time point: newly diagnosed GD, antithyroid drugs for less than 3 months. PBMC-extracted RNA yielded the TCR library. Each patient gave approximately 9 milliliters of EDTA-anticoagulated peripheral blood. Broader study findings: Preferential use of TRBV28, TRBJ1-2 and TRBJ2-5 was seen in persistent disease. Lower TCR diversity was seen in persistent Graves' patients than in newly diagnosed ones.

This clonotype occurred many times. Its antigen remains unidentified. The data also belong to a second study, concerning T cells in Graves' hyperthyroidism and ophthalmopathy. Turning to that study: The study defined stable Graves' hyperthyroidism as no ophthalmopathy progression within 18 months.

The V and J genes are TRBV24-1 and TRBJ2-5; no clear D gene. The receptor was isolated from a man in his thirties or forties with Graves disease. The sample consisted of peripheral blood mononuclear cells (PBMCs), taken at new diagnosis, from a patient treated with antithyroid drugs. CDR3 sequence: CATSDDTRETQYF. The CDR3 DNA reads TGTGCCACCAGTGATGACACCCGGGAGACCCAGTACTTC.